Detailed here is one T cell receptor (beta chain). Amplification of the TCR beta CDR3 regions used RNA transcripts (as template). RT-PCR with HTBI primers came first, then second-round multiplex PCR. In TCRdb, the multiplex PCR reads were re-called with MiXCR into one record per CDR3 protein. The sample records roughly 700,000 distinct CDR3 sequences, around 40% being singletons. Germline lookup yields CDR1 DFQATT and CDR2 SNEGSKA (reference sequence). CDR3 size: 14 residues. V was clipped by 0 bases and J by 5 bases, with 14 bases between them. This sample is drawn from a study of Graves' ophthalmopathy and Graves' hyperthyroidism. Clinical symptoms and serum thyroxine were used for diagnosis; TRAb, thyroid ultrasound and orbital computed tomography were also relied on.

The sequence came from an adult man with Graves' ophthalmopathy. Sequenced input: peripheral blood. The V gene is TRBV20-1, the J gene TRBJ2-7; possible D gene TRBD1, 6 bases. CDR3: CSARDGLQGNEQYF. The CDR3, as DNA: TGCAGTGCTAGAGATGGCTTGCAGGGGAACGAGCAGTACTTC.